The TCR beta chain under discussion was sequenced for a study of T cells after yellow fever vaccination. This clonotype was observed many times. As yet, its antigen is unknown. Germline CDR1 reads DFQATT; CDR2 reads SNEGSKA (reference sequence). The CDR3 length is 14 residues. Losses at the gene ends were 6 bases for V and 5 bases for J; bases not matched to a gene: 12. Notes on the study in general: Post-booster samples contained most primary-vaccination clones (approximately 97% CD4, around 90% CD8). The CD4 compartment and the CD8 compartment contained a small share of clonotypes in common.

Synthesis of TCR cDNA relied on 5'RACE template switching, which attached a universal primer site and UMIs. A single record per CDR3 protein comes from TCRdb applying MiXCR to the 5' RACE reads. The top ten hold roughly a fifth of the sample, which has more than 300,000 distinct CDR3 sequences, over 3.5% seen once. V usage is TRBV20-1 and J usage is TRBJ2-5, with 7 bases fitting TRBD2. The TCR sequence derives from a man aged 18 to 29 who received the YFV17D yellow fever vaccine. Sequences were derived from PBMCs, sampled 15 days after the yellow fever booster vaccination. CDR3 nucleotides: TGCAGTGCCCTGGGGGGAGGGGCCAGGGAGACCCAGTACTTC. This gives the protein CSALGGGARETQYF.